This TCR beta chain derives from a study of OX40 agonist ivuxolimab in advanced cancers. Study details: Cancers in dose escalation were hepatocellular, melanoma, renal cell and head and neck. A partial response was reached by three patients: one with hepatocellular carcinoma and two with cutaneous melanoma.

Clones were read by immunoSEQ multiplex PCR, and TCRdb kept only the in-frame ones, dropping some. The sample has tens of thousands of clones; around 90% are singletons. About this clone itself: Its specificity is unknown.

Autoimmune disease history or systemic immunosuppression excluded patients. Study-level results: The average count of expanded clones was higher among CD8+ T cells than among CD4+.

The CDR3 contains 14 residues. Trimming took 6 bases from V and 4 from J; bases not matched to a gene: 8. Germline lookup yields CDR1 MNHNS and CDR2 SASEGT. This receptor was identified in an adult with an advanced solid tumor such as melanoma, head and neck, liver or kidney cancer. The sample consisted of CD4+ or CD8+ T cells sorted from blood, taken in a trial of the OX40 agonist ivuxolimab. This rearrangement joins TRBV6-1 to TRBJ2-7; 8 bases agree with TRBD2. CDR3 loop: CASRHSGTGYEQYF. CDR3 sequence (DNA): TGTGCCAGCAGACATAGCGGGACGGGTTACGAGCAGTACTTC.